The rows below give T cell receptor beta chains drawn from one sample of a study of TIL therapy for anti-PD-1-resistant metastatic lung cancer. Produced via immunoSEQ multiplex PCR; TCRdb's table is partial and in-frame only. The sample lists about 59,000 clones; 70% to 75% were seen once. The sample consisted of blood, taken at baseline. These receptors were obtained from a person between 25 and 79 years old with non-small cell lung cancer. Each CDR3 is given with its conserved first and last residue. A D gene is named only where the DNA matches it firmly. The size of a clone is reported for some rows only, either as once, few or many, or as a class for expanded clones.

TRBJ2-1 - - TRBV28 TGTGCCAGCAGTTTCCCTGGTGCCTCGGGTGTAAACAATGAGCAGTTCTTC CASSFPGASGVNNEQFF
TRBJ2-7 few - TRBV30 TGTGCCACGCGCCCCGCTAGGGGATTCTACGAGCAGTACTTC CATRPARGFYEQYF
TRBJ2-1 - - TRBV27 TGTGCCAGCAGTTTATTCATAGATATAGGCGCCAGCTCCTACAATGAGCAGTTCTTC CASSLFIDIGASSYNEQFF
TRBJ1-5 few - TRBV7-2 TGTGCCAGCAGCTTAGGTTTTCCGCCCCAGCATTTT CASSLGFPPQHF
TRBJ1-2 - TRBD1 TRBV6-1 TGTGCCAGCAGTGATTCGACAGGGGCCACTTTAAACTATGGCTACACCTTC CASSDSTGATLNYGYTF
TRBJ2-1 - TRBD2 TRBV11-2 TGTGCCAGCAGCTTAGATGGAATCGGGGCGGGAGGGTTATACAATGAGCAGTTCTTC CASSLDGIGAGGLYNEQFF
TRBJ1-1 few TRBD1 TRBV11-2 TGTGCCAGCAGCCGGGACAGGAACACTGAAGCTTTCTTT CASSRDRNTEAFF
TRBJ1-1 - - TRBV5-6 TGTGCCAGCAGCTACCAGATGAACACTGAAGCTTTCTTT CASSYQMNTEAFF
TRBJ1-4 - - TRBV2 TGTGCCAGCAGTGAACTGACGGTTAATGAAAAACTGTTTTTT CASSELTVNEKLFF
TRBJ2-3 - - TRBV9 TGTGCCAGCAGCTCCGCAGGAGCGGCAGATACGCAGTATTTT CASSSAGAADTQYF
TRBJ1-4 few - TRBV19 TGTGCCAGTAGTGATGGGACTGTCACAACTAATGAAAAACTGTTTTTT CASSDGTVTTNEKLFF
TRBJ2-5 - - TRBV21-1 TGTGCCAGCAGCAAAGCGCTCCCCACAGGGGGTTCTCAAGAGACCCAGTACTTC CASSKALPTGGSQETQYF
TRBJ2-7 - - TRBV6-5 TGTGCCAGCAGTTATGGCGGGGCAGGATATAGGGAGCAGTACTTC CASSYGGAGYREQYF